This T cell receptor beta chain was documented in a study of monozygotic twins with inflammatory bowel disease. TCRdb reprocessed the 5' RACE reads and reports one entry per CDR3 protein, with no DNA. This sample's table has approximately 400,000 distinct CDR3 sequences. The CDR3 has 13 amino acids. Germline CDR1 is LNHDA and CDR2 is SQIVND (reference sequence). This TCR came from a human donor with ulcerative colitis or Crohn's disease, or a healthy co-twin of an affected twin (not recorded which). Sequences were obtained from blood. V and J are TRBV19 and TRBJ2-5. The CDR3 is CASSYNRQETQYF.